This TCR beta chain was documented in a study of blood T cell repertoires in COVID-19. Study-level background: Whether acute or convalescent, the COVID-19 samples came from the United States, Italy and Spain.

Original processing methods: For nucleated cells, counts were estimated from reference gene primer amplification. Method: immunoSEQ multiplex PCR; TCRdb's copy keeps in-frame clones and lacks some. Clonal size and the V and J genes are those of that table, whereas D and trimming came from the DNA. The sample lists 30,000 to 40,000 clones; about 90% were seen once. This CDR3 is built from 13 residues. The germline V gene has CDR1 SGHTA and CDR2 FQGNSA. Trimming at V came to 8 bases and at J to 2 bases, leaving 2 bases not matched to a gene. V is TRBV7-2 and J is TRBJ2-1; 8 positions agree with TRBD1. This TCR came from a man aged 60-69 years with active COVID-19. Sequencing input: peripheral blood. The CDR3 region has the DNA TGTGCCAGCTACAGGGGGACCTACAATGAGCAGTTCTTC. Translated, it gives CASYRGTYNEQFF.